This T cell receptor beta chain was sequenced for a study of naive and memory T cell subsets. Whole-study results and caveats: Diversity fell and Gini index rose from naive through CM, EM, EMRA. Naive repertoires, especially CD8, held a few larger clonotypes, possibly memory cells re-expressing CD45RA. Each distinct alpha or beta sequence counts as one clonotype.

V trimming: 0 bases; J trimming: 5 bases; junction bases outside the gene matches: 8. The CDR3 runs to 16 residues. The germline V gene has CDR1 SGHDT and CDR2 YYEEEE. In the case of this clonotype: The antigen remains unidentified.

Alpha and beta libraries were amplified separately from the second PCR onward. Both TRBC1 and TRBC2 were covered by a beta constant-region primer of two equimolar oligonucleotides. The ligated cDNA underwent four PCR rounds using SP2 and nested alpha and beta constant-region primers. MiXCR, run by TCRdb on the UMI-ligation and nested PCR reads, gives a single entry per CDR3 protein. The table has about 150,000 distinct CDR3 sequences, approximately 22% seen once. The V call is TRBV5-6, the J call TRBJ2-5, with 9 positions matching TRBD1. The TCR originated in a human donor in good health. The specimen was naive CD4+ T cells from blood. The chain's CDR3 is CASSLETGTGRETQYF. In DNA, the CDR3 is TGTGCCAGCAGCTTGGAAACCGGGACAGGGAGGGAGACCCAGTACTTC.